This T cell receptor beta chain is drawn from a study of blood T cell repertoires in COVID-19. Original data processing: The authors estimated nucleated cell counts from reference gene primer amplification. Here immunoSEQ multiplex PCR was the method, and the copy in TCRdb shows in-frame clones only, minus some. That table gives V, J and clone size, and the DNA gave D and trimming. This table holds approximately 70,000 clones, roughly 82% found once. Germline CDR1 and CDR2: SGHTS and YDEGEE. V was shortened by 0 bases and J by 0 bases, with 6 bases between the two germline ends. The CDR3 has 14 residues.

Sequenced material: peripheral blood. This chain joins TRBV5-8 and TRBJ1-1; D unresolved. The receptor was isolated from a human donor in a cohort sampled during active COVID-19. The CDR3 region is CASSLVSVNTEAFF. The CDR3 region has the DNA TGTGCCAGCAGCTTGGTTTCCGTGAACACTGAAGCTTTCTTT. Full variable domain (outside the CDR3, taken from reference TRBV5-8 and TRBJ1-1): EAGVTQSPTHLIKTRGQQATLRCSPISGHTSVYWYQQALGLGLQFLLWYDEGEERNRGNFPPRFSGRQFPNYSSELNVNALELEDSALYLCASSLVSVNTEAFFGQGTRLTVV.